What follows are 15 T cell receptor beta chains derived from one specimen sequenced in a study of CXCR3-negative and CXCR3-positive naive CD8 T cells. Findings of the study overall: Hydrophobicity of TRB CDR3s was greater in CXCR3-positive naive cells than in CXCR3-negative naive cells.

The TRB cDNA libraries were prepared by 5' RACE with UMI labels. Reprocessing the 5' RACE reads, TCRdb reports a single entry for every CDR3 protein and omits DNA. The table lists under 150,000 distinct CDR3 sequences. Their recognized antigens are unknown. Sequencing was done on a sample of naive CXCR3+ CD8+ T cells from blood. Sample subset: CD45RO-CCR7+CD27+CD95- naive CD8+ T cells expressing CXCR3 (TNR3+). Receptors originate from a human donor in good health. Some clones in this sample may be carry-over from other donors' samples.

This chain connects TRBV6-2 or TRBV6-3 to TRBJ1-1; TCRdb's D call, TRBD1, is unchecked because there is no DNA. Germline V gene sequence: CDR1 MNHEY, CDR2 SVGEGT. The CDR3 has 13 amino acids. CDR3 region: CASSDSGTGGAFF.

CDR3 protein: CASIKTGFGSYNEQFF. J is TRBJ2-1 and V is TRBV12-3 or TRBV12-4. This CDR3 spans 16 amino acids.

This chain links TRBV7-6 with TRBJ2-1; TCRdb designates TRBD1, a call that cannot be tested without DNA. This CDR3 is 16 amino acids long. CDR1 and CDR2 (germline): SGHVS, FNYEAQ. The chain's CDR3 is CASSLAYGGRENEQFF.

The CDR3 sequence is CSVYGGQGSYEQYF. The J gene is TRBJ2-7, the V gene TRBV29-1; TCRdb's D call, TRBD1, is unchecked because there is no DNA. CDR3 length equals 14 residues. Germline values: CDR1 SQVTM, CDR2 ANQGSEA.

The J gene is TRBJ2-7, the V gene TRBV12-3 or TRBV12-4; TCRdb's assignment of TRBD2 cannot be checked, as there is no DNA. CDR3 size: 14 residues. CDR3 protein: CASSFGSSSDEQYF.

V is TRBV13 and J is TRBJ1-1. Germline-derived CDR1 and CDR2 are PRHDT and FYEKMQ (reference sequence). The CDR3 loop spans 14 amino acids. This CDR3 reads CASSPGRRNTEAFF.

The rearrangement links TRBV20-1 to TRBJ2-2; lacking DNA, the TRBD1 call made by TCRdb goes unchecked. Germline CDR1 is DFQATT and CDR2 is SNEGSKA (reference sequence). CDR3 length equals 16 residues. The CDR3: CSAHSAPPRDTGELFF.

This chain links TRBV29-1 with TRBJ2-5. The CDR3 is 14 residues long. Germline CDR1 and CDR2: SQVTM and ANQGSEA. The CDR3 here is CSVEFVDSQETQYF.

The genes are TRBV15 and TRBJ1-1. This CDR3 is built from 15 residues. Per the germline V gene, CDR1 is LNHNV and CDR2 is YYDKDF (reference sequence). This chain's CDR3 is CATSRDRGINTEAFF.

This rearrangement joins TRBV24-1 to TRBJ2-3. The germline CDR1 and CDR2 sequences are KGHDR and SFDVKD. The CDR3 loop spans 13 amino acids. The CDR3 here is CATSDLSADTQYF.

V usage is TRBV4-1 and J usage is TRBJ1-5. Germline V CDR1 and CDR2: MGHRA, YSYEKL. This CDR3 contains 15 residues. CDR3: CASSQEEGGNQPQHF.

V and J are TRBV6-5 and TRBJ2-7; TCRdb calls TRBD1, which cannot be checked without DNA. CDR1 and CDR2 (germline): MNHEY, SVGAGI. CDR3 length equals 13 residues. This chain's CDR3 is CASSYGTDYEQYF.

The J gene is TRBJ2-7, the V gene TRBV6-2 or TRBV6-3. Germline CDR1 and CDR2: MNHEY and SVGEGT. The CDR3 spans 13 residues. The chain's CDR3 is CASSITFSYEQYF.

CDR3 sequence reads: CASSPLYGTENTGELFF. The genes are TRBV3-1 and TRBJ2-2; TCRdb reports TRBD1, a call that lacks DNA to check it against. The CDR3 has 17 residues. Germline V gene data show CDR1 as LGHDT and CDR2 as YNNKEL (reference sequence).

The V and J genes are TRBV28 and TRBJ1-5. This CDR3 is built from 13 residues. Germline CDR1 MDHEN, CDR2 SYDVKM. This CDR3 is CASSFRSYQPQHF.